This T cell receptor (beta chain) is from a study of CD8 T cells in ankylosing spondylitis. TCRdb reprocessed the 5' RACE reads with MiXCR, giving one entry per CDR3 protein. Of around 220,000 distinct CDR3 sequences listed, roughly 18% are singletons. The study, taken as a whole, reports: Disease-linked clones, CD8+, were relatively rare in peripheral blood. Past studies reported some motif variants in reactive arthritis synovial fluid and blood. A motif in TCR beta, a set of eight highly homologous variants, appeared characteristic of ankylosing spondylitis blood.

A word on this clonotype: What it recognizes is unknown. The junction departs from germline at one end; a sequencing error may be responsible.

CDR3 length equals 12 residues. Germline V CDR1 and CDR2: DFQATT, SNEGSKA (reference sequence). The receptor was derived from a male donor with ankylosing spondylitis. Sequencing was carried out using blood, either unsorted or a sorted T cell fraction (not recorded which). The chain combines TRBV20-1 with TRBJ1-1, with D possibly matching TRBD1 (6 bases). The CDR3 region has the DNA TGCAGTGCCGCAGGGGCGAACCCTGAAGCTTTCTTT. It encodes CSAAGANPEAFF.